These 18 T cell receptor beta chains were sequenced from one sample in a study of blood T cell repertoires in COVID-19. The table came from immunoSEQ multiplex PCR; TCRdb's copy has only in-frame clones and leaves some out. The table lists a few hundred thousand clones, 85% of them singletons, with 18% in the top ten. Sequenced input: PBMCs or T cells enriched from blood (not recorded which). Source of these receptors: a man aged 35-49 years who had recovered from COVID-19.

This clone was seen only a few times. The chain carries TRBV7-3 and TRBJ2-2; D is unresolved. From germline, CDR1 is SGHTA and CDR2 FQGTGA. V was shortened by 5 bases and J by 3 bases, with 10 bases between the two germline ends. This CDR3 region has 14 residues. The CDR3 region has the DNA TGTGCCAGCAGCCCGGGTTCGGACACCGGGGAGCTGTTTTTT. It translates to CASSPGSDTGELFF.

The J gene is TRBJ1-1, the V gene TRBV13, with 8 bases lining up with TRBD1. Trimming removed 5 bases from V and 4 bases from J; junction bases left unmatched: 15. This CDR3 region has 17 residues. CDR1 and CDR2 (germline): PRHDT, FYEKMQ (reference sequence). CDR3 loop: CASSPRTDRVWGTEAFF. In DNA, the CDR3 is TGTGCCAGCAGCCCCAGAACGGACAGGGTGTGGGGCACTGAAGCTTTCTTT.

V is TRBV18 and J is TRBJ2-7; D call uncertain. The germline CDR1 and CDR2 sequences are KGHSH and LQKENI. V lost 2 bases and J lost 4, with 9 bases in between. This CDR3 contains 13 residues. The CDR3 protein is CASSPIASYEQYF. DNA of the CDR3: TGTGCCAGCTCACCAATAGCCAGTTACGAGCAGTACTTC.

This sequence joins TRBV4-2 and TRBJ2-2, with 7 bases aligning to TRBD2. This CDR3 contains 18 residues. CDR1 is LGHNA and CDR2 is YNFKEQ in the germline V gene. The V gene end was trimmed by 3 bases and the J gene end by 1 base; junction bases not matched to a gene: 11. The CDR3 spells CASSQERAGFGNTGELFF. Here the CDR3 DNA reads TGTGCCAGCAGCCAGGAAAGAGCGGGGTTTGGGAACACCGGGGAGCTGTTTTTT.

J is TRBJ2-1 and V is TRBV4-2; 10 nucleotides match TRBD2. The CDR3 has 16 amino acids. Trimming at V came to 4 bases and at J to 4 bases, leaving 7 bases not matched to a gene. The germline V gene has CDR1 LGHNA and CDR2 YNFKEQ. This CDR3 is CASSREASGGYNEQFF. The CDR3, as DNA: TGTGCCAGCAGCCGAGAGGCTAGCGGGGGTTACAATGAGCAGTTCTTC.

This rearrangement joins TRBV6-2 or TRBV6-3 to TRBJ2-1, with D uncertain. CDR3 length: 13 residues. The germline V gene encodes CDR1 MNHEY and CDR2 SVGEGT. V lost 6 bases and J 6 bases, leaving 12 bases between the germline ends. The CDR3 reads CASSLSDRNEQFF. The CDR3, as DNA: TGTGCCAGCAGCTTAAGCGACCGCAATGAGCAGTTCTTC.

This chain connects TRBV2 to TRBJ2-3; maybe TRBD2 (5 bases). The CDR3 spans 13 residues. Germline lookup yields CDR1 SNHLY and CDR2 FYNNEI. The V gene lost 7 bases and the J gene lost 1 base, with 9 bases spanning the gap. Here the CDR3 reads CASNQRRTDTQYF. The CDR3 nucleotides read TGTGCCAGCAACCAGCGGCGCACAGATACGCAGTATTTT.

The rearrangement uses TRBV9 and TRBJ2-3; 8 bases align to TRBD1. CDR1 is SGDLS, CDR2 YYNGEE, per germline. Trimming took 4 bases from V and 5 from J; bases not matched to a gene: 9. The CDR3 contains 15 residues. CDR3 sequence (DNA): TGTGCCAGCAGCCCCTGGACAGGGTTAGGAGATACGCAGTATTTT. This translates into CASSPWTGLGDTQYF.

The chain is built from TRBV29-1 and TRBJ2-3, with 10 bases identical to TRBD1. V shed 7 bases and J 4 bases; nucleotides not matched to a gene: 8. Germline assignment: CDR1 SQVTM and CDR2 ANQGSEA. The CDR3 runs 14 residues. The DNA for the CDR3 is TGCAGCGCCCGGGACAGGGGATTCGCAGATACGCAGTATTTT. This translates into CSARDRGFADTQYF.

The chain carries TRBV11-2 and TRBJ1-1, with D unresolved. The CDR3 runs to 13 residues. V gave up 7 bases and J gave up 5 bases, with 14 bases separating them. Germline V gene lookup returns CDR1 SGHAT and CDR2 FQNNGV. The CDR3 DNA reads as TGTGCCAGCAAAGTGCGGGATCGGACTGAAGCTTTCTTT. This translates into CASKVRDRTEAFF.

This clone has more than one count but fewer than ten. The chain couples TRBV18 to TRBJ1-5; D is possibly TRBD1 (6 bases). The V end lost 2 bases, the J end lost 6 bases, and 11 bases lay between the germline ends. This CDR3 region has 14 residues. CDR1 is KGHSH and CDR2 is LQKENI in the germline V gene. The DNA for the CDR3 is TGTGCCAGCTCACCAGGGGGGGCCAGTCAGCCCCAGCATTTT. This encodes CASSPGGASQPQHF.

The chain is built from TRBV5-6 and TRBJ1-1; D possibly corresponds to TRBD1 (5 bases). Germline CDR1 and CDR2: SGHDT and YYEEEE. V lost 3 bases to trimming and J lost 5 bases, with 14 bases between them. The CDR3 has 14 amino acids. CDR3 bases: TGTGCCAGCAGCTCGGCGGGGAGGGGAACTGAAGCTTTCTTT. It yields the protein CASSSAGRGTEAFF.

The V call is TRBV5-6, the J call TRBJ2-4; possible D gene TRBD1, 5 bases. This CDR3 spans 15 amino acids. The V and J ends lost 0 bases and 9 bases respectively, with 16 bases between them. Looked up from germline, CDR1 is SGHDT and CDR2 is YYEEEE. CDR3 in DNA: TGTGCCAGCAGCTTGGCCGGACACGGCGTTGGCATTCAGTACTTC. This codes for CASSLAGHGVGIQYF.

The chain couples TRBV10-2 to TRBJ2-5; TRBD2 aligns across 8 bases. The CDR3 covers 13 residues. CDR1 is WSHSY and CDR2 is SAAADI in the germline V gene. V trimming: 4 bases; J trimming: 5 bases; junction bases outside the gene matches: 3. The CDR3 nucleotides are TGCGCCAGCAGTGCTAGACTAGCGGAGACCCAGTACTTC. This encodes CASSARLAETQYF.

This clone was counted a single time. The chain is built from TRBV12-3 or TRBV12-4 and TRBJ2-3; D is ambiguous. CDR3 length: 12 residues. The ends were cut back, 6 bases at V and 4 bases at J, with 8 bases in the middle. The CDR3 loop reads CASSRAADTQYF. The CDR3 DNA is TGTGCCAGCAGCCGAGCCGCAGATACGCAGTATTTT.

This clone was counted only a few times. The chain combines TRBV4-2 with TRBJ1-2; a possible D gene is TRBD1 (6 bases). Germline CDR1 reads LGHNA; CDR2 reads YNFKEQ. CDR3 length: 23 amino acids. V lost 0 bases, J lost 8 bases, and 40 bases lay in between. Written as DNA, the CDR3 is TGTGCCAGCAGCCAAGAGACCCCCCCCTCAGAAACAGGGAGAAAGGCTAGGGCTCGGGGCTACACCTTC. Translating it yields CASSQETPPSETGRKARARGYTF.

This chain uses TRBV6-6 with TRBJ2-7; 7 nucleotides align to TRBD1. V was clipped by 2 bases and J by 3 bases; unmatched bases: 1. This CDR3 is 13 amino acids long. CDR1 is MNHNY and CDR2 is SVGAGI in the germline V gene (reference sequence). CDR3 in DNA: TGTGCCAGCAGTTACGACAGGGTCTACGAGCAGTACTTC. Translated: CASSYDRVYEQYF.

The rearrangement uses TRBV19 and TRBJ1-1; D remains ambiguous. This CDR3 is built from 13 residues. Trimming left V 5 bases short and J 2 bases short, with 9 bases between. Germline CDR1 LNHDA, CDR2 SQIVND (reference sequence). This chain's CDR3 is CASSETRNTEAFF. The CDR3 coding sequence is TGTGCCAGTAGTGAAACAAGAAACACTGAAGCTTTCTTT.